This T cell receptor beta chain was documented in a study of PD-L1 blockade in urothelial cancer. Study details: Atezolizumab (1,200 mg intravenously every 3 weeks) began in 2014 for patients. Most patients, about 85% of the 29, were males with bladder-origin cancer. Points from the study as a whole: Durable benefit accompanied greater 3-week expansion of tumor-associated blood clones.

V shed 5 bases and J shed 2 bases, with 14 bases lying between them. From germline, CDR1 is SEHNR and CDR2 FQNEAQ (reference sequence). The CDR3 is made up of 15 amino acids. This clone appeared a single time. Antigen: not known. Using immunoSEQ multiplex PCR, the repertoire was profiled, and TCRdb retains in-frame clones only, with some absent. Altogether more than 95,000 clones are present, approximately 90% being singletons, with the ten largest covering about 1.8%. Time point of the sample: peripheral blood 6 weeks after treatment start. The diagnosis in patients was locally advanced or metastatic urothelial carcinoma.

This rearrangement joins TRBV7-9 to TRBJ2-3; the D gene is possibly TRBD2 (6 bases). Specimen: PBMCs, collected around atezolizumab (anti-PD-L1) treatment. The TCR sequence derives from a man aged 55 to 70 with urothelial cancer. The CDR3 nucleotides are TGTGCCAGCAGCCGTCTAGCGTTCAACACAGATACGCAGTATTTT. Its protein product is CASSRLAFNTDTQYF. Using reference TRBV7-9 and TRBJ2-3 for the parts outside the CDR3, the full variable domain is DTGVSQNPRHKITKRGQNVTFRCDPISEHNRLYWYRQTLGQGPEFLTYFQNEAQLEKSRLLSDRFSAERPKGSFSTLEIQRTEQGDSAMYLCASSRLAFNTDTQYFGPGTRLTVL.